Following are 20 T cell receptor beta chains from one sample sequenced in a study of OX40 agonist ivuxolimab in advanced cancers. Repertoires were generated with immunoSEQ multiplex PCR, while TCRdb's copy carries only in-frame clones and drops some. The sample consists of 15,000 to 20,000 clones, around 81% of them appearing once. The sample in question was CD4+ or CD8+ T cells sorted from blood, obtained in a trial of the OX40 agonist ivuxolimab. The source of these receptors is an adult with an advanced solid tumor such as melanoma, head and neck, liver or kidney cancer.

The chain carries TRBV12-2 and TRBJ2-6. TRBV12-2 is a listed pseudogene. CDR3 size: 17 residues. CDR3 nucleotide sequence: TGTGCAAGTCCACCACAAGCCACACAAAGTCGGGCCAACGTCCTGACTTTC. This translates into CASPPQATQSRANVLTF.

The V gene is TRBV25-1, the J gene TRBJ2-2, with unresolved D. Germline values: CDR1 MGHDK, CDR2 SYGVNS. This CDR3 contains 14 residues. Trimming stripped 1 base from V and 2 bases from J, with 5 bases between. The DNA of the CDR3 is TGTGCCAGCAGTGAATGGAAAAACACCGGGGAGCTGTTTTTT. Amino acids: CASSEWKNTGELFF.

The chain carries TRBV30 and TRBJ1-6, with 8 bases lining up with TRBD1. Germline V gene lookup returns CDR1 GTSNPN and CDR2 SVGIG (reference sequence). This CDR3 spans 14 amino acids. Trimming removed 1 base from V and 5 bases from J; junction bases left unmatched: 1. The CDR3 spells CAWSAGQDNSPLHF. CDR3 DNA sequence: TGTGCCTGGAGTGCGGGACAGGATAATTCACCCCTCCACTTT. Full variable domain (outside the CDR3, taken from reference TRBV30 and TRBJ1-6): SQTIHQWPATLVQPVGSPLSLECTVEGTSNPNLYWYRQAAGRGLQLLFYSVGIGQISSEVPQNLSASRPQDRQFILSSKKLLLSDSGFYLCAWSAGQDNSPLHFGNGTRLTVT.

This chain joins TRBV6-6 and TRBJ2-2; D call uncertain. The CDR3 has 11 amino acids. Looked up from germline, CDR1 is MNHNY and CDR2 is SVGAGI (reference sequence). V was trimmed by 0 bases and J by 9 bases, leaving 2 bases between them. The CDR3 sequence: CASSYSWELFF. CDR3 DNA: TGTGCCAGCAGTTACTCGTGGGAGCTGTTTTTT.

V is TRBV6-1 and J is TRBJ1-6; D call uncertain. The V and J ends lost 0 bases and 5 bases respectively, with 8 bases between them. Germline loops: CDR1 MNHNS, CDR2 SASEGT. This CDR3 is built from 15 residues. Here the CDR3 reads CASSEADGDNSPLHF. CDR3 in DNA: TGTGCCAGCAGTGAAGCGGACGGGGATAATTCACCCCTCCACTTT.

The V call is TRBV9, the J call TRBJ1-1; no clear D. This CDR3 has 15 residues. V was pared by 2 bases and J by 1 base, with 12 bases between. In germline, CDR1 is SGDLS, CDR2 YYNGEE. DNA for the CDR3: TGTGCCAGCAGCGTCTCAATGACTGCGAACACTGAAGCTTTCTTT. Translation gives CASSVSMTANTEAFF.

Here the CDR3 reads CASSQYRDYEQYF. The DNA for the CDR3 is TGCGCCAGCAGCCAGTATAGAGACTACGAGCAGTACTTC. V and J are TRBV4-1 and TRBJ2-7; D not certain. Trimming left V 3 bases short and J 3 bases short, with 9 bases between. There are 13 residues in the CDR3. CDR1 and CDR2 from the germline V gene are MGHRA and YSYEKL.

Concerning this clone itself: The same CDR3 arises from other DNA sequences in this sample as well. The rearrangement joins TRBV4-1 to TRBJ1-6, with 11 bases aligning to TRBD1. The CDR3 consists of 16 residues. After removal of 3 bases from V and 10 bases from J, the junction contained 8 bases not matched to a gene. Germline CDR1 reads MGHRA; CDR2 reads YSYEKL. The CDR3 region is CASSQGGTGGYSPLHF. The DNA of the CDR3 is TGCGCCAGCAGCCAGGGAGGGACAGGGGGATACTCACCCCTCCACTTT.

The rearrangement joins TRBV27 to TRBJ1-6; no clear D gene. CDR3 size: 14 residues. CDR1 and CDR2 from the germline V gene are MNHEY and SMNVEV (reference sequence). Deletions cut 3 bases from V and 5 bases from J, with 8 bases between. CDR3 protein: CASSFGGDNSPLHF. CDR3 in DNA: TGTGCCAGCAGTTTCGGCGGTGATAATTCACCCCTCCACTTT.

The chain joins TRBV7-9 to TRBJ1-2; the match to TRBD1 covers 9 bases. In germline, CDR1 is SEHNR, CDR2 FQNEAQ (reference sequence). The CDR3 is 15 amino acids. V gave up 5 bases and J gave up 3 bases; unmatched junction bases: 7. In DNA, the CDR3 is TGTGCCAGCAGCGGGACAGGGAATGTCGACTATGGCTACACCTTC. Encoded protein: CASSGTGNVDYGYTF. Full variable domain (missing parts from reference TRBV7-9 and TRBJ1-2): DTGVSQNPRHKITKRGQNVTFRCDPISEHNRLYWYRQTLGQGPEFLTYFQNEAQLEKSRLLSDRFSAERPKGSFSTLEIQRTEQGDSAMYLCASSGTGNVDYGYTFGSGTRLTVV.

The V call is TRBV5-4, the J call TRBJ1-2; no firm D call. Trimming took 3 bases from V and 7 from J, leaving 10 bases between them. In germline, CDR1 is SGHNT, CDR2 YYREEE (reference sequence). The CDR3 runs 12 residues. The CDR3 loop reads CASSSGGSGYTF. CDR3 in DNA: TGTGCCAGCAGCTCGGGCGGGTCTGGCTACACCTTC.

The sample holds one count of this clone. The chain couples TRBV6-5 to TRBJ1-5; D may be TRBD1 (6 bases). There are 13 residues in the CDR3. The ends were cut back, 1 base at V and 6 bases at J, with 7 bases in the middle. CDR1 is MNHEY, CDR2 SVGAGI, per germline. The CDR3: CASSYLQGQPQHF. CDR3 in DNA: TGTGCCAGCAGTTACTTACAGGGTCAGCCCCAGCATTTT.

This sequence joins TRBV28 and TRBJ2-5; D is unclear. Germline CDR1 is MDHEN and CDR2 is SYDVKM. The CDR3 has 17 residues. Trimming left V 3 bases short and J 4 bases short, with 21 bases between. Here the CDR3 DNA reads TGTGCCAGCAGTTTGGCGCGGTTGGACGTCGGAGCAGAGACCCAGTACTTC. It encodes CASSLARLDVGAETQYF.

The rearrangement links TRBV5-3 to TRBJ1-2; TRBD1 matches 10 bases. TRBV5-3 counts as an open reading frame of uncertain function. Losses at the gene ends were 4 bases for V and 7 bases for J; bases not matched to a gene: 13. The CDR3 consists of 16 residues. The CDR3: CARSGMWDRGGGGYTF. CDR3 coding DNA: TGTGCCAGAAGCGGGATGTGGGACAGGGGAGGGGGTGGCTACACCTTC.

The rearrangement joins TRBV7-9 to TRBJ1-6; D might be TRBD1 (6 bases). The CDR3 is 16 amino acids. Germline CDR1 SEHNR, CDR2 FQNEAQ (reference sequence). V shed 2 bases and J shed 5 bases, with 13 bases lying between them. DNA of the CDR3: TGTGCCAGCAGCTTAATCCCGGACAGAGATAATTCACCCCTCCACTTT. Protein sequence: CASSLIPDRDNSPLHF.

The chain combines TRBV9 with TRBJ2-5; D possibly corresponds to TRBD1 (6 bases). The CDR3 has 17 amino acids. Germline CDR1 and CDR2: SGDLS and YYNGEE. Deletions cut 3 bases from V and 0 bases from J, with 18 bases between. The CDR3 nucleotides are TGTGCCAGCAGCGCCCCACAGACAGGCCGGTACCAAGAGACCCAGTACTTC. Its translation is CASSAPQTGRYQETQYF.

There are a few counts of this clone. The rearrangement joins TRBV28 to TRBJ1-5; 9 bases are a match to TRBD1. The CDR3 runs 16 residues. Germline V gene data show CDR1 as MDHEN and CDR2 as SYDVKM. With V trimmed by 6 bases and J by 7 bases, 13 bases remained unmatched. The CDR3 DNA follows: TGTGCCAGCAGCAAAGCGGTAGGGACAGGGATCCAGCCCCAGCATTTT. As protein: CASSKAVGTGIQPQHF. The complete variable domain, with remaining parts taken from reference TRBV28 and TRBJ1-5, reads DVKVTQSSRYLVKRTGEKVFLECVQDMDHENMFWYRQDPGLGLRLIYFSYDVKMKEKGDIPEGYSVSREKKERFSLILESASTNQTSMYLCASSKAVGTGIQPQHFGDGTRLSIL.

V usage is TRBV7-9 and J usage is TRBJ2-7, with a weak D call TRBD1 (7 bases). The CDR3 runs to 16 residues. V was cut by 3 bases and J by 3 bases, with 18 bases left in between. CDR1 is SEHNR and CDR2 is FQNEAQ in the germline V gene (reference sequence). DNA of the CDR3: TGTGCCAGCAGCTTGGGACGGCAGGGGGGTATCTACGAGCAGTACTTC. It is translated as CASSLGRQGGIYEQYF.

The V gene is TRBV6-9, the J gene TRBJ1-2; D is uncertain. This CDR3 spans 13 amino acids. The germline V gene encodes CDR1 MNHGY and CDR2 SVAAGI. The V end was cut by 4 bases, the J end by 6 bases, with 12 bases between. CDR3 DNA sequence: TGTGCCAGCAGTTTACGCGGAGCTGATGGCTACACCTTC. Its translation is CASSLRGADGYTF.

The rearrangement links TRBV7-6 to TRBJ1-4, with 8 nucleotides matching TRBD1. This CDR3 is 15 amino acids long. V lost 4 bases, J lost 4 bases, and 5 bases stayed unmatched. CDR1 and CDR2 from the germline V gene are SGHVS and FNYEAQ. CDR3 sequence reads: CASSYTGGDNEKLFF. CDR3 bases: TGTGCCAGCAGCTACACAGGGGGAGATAATGAAAAACTGTTTTTT.